This T cell receptor (beta chain) was recovered during a study of PD-1 and CTLA-4 blockade in melanoma. The protocol was immunoSEQ multiplex PCR, while the TCRdb copy is restricted to in-frame clones and leaves out a portion. The sample holds 30,000 or so clones, less than 95% seen once. Trimming removed 6 bases at V and 5 bases at J, with 13 bases between. The CDR3 loop spans 13 amino acids. Germline V lookup: CDR1 PRHDT, CDR2 FYEKMQ (reference sequence). Sequenced material: CD8+ T cells from peripheral blood, taken from a patient given anti-PD-1 treatment. This sequence joins TRBV13 and TRBJ1-1, with D possibly TRBD1 on 5 matching bases. This sequence was found in a human donor with melanoma. CDR3 nucleotides: TGTGCCAGCAGTCTCCGGGGGAGAACTGAAGCTTTCTTT. Its translation: CASSLRGRTEAFF. Full variable domain (missing parts from reference TRBV13 and TRBJ1-1): AAGVIQSPRHLIKEKRETATLKCYPIPRHDTVYWYQQGPGQDPQFLISFYEKMQSDKGSIPDRFSAQQFSDYHSELNMSSLELGDSALYFCASSLRGRTEAFFGQGTRLTVV.